The sequence of this TCR beta chain was determined in a study of regulatory T cells in long-lasting Graves disease. Study-wide context: Newly diagnosed Graves' patients had taken antithyroid drugs under 3 months. General study findings and limits: Those with persistent disease had in common more public clonotypes (about 3,000) than new patients (approximately 920). Persistent disease samples used TRBV28, TRBJ1-2 and TRBJ2-5 preferentially.

Germline V gene lookup returns CDR1 SNHLY and CDR2 FYNNEI. Trimming left V 1 base short and J 4 bases short, with 10 bases between. The CDR3 has 15 residues. Investigators prepared the TCR beta libraries by applying iRepertoire HTBI primers and Arm-PCR of CDR3 regions. TCRdb ran MiXCR on the multiplex PCR reads and lists one entry per CDR3 protein. Of under 800,000 distinct CDR3 sequences in the sample, about 15% were seen once. The time point denotes: newly diagnosed GD, antithyroid drugs for less than 3 months. The authors made the TCR library using RNA they extracted from PBMCs. Many counts were recorded for this clonotype. The antigen remains undetermined. The same data also contributed to another study, on T cells in Graves' hyperthyroidism and ophthalmopathy. That work states: The HTBI set primed first-round TCR CDR3 RT-PCR.

The material sequenced was peripheral blood mononuclear cells (PBMCs), taken at new diagnosis, from a patient treated with antithyroid drugs. The sequence derives from a woman in her twenties or thirties with Graves disease. The chain couples TRBV2 to TRBJ2-2; D not resolved. CDR3 bases: TGTGCCAGCAGTGAAGGGGTAGTAGGCACCGGGGAGCTGTTTTTT. It yields the protein CASSEGVVGTGELFF.